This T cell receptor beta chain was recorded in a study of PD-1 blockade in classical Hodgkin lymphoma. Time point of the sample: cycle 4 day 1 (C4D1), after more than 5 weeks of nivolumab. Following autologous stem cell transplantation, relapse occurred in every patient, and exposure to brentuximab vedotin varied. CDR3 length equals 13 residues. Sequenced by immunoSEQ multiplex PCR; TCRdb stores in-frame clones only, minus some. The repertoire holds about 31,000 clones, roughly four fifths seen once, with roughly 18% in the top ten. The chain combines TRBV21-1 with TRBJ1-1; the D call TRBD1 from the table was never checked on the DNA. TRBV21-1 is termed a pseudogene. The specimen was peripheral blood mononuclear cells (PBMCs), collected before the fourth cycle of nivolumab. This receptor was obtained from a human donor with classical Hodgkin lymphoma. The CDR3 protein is CASSPPGTGKAFF. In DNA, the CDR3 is TGTGCCAGCAGCCCACCCGGGACAGGAAAAGCTTTCTTT.